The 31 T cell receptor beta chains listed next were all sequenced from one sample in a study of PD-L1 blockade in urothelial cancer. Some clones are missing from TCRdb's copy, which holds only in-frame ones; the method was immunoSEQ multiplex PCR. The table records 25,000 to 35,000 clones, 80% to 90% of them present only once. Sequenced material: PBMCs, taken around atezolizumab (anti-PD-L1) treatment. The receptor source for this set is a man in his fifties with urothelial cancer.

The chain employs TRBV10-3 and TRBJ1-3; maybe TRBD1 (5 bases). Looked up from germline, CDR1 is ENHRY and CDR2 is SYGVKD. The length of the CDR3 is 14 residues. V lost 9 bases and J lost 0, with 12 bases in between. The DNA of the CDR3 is TGTGCCATGTACAGGATACTCTCTGGAAACACCATATATTTT. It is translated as CAMYRILSGNTIYF.

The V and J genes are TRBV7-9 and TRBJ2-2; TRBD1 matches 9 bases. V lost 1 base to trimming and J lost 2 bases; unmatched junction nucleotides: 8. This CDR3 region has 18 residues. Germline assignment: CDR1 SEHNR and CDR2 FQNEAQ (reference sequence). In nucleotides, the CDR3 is TGTGCCAGCAGCTTAGACTACCCGGACAGGGGTAACACCGGGGAGCTGTTTTTT. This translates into CASSLDYPDRGNTGELFF.

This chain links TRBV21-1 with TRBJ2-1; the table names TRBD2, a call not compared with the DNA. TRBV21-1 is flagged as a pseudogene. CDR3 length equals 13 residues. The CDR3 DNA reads TGTGCCAGCAGCAAAAGAAACGGGGATGAGCAGTTCTTC. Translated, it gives CASSKRNGDEQFF.

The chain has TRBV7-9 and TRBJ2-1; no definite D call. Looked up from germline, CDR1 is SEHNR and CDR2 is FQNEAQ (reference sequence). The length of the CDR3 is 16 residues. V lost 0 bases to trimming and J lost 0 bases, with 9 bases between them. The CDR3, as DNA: TGTGCCAGCAGCTTAGCTTGGGCGCTCTCCTACAATGAGCAGTTCTTC. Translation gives CASSLAWALSYNEQFF.

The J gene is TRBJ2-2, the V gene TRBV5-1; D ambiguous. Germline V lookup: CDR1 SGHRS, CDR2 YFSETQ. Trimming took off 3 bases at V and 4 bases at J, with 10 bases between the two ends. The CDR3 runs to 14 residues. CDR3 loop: CASSSDLGTGELFF. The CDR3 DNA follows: TGCGCCAGCAGCTCTGACCTAGGCACCGGGGAGCTGTTTTTT. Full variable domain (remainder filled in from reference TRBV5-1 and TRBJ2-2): KAGVTQTPRYLIKTRGQQVTLSCSPISGHRSVSWYQQTPGQGLQFLFEYFSETQRNKGNFPGRFSGRQFSNSRSEMNVSTLELGDSALYLCASSSDLGTGELFFGEGSRLTVL.

The CDR3 coding sequence is TGTGCCAGCAGCTCTGGGGACAGAGGAGGGGACACCGGGGAGCTGTTTTTT. Translation: CASSSGDRGGDTGELFF. J is TRBJ2-2 and V is TRBV11-3, with D possibly being TRBD1 (7 bases). The V end was cut by 4 bases, the J end by 3 bases, with 18 bases between. CDR1 is SGHNT and CDR2 is YENEEA in the germline V gene. The length of the CDR3 is 17 residues.

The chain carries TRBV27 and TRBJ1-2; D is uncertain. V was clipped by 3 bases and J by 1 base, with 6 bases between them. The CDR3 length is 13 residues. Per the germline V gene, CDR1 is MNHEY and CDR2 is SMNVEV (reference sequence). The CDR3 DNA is TGTGCCAGCAGTTTTGGACTTAACTATGGCTACACCTTC. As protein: CASSFGLNYGYTF.

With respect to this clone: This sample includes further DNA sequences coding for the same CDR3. The CDR3 here is CASGDGSYEQYF. CDR3 DNA sequence: TGTGCCAGCGGAGACGGTTCCTACGAGCAGTACTTC. The rearrangement uses TRBV7-9 and TRBJ2-7; the D is unclear. V shed 8 bases and J shed 1 base, with 9 bases lying between them. Germline CDR1 is SEHNR and CDR2 is FQNEAQ (reference sequence). The CDR3 is 12 amino acids.

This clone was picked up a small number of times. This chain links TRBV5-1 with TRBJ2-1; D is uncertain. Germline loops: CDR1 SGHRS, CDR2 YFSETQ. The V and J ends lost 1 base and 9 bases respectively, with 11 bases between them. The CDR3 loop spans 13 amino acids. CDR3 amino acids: CASSLFVAVEQFF. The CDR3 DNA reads TGCGCCAGCAGCTTGTTTGTGGCAGTTGAGCAGTTCTTC.

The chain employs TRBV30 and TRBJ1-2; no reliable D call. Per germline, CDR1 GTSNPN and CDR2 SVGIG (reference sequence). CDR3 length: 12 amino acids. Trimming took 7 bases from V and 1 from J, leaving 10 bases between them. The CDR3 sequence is CASWQVNYGYTF. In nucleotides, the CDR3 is TGTGCCTCTTGGCAGGTTAACTATGGCTACACCTTC.

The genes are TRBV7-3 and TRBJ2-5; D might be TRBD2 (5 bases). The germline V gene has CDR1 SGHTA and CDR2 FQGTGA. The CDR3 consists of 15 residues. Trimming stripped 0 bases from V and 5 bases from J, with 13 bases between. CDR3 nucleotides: TGTGCCAGCAGCTTAACAAAGTCACCGGGGGAGACCCAGTACTTC. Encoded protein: CASSLTKSPGETQYF.

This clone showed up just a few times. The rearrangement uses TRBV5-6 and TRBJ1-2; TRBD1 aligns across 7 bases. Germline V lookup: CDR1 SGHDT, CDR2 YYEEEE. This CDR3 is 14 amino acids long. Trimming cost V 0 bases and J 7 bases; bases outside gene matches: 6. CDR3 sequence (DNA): TGTGCCAGCAGCTTGGGTAGGGGGCCCGGTGGCTACACCTTC. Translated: CASSLGRGPGGYTF.

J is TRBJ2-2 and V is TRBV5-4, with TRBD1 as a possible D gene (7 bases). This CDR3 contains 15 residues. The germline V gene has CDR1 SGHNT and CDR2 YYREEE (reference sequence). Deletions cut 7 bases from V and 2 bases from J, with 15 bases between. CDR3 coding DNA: TGTGCCAGCGGACAGGTCGGGAGAAACACCGGGGAGCTGTTTTTT. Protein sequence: CASGQVGRNTGELFF.

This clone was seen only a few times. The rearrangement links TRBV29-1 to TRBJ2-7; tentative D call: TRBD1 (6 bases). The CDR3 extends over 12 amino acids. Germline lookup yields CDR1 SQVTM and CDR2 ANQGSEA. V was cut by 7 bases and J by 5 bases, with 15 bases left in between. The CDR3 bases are TGCAGCGGGACCACAGGGTCGCACGAGCAGTACTTC. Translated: CSGTTGSHEQYF.

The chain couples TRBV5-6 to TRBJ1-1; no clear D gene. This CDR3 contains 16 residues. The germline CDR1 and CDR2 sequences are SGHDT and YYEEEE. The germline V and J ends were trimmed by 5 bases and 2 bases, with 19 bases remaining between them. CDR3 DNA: TGTGCCAGCAGTCCGTTACAGAAAGAATTTAACACTGAAGCTTTCTTT. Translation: CASSPLQKEFNTEAFF.

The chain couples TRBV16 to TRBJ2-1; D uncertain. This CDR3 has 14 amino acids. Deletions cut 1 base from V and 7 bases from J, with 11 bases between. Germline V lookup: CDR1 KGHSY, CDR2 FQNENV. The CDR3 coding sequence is TGTGCCAGCAGCCAATTCAACCAGGTTAATGAGCAGTTCTTC. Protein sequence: CASSQFNQVNEQFF.

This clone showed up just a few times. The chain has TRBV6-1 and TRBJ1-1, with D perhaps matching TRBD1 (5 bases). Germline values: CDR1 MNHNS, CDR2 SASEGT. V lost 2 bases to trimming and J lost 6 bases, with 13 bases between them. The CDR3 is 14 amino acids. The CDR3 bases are TGTGCCAGCAGTGAAAGGGGCTCTAGGCCTGAAGCTTTCTTT. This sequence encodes CASSERGSRPEAFF.

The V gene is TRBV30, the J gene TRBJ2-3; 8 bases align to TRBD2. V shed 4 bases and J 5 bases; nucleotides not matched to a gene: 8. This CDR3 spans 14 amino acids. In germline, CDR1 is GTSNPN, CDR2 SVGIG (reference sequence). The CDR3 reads CAWTFGGGKDTQYF. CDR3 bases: TGTGCCTGGACTTTCGGGGGGGGTAAAGATACGCAGTATTTT.

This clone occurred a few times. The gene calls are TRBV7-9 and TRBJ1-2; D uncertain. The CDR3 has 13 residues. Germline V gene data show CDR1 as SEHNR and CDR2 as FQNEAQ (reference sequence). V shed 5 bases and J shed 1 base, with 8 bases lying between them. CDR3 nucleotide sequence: TGTGCCAGCAGCACCCGGGGTAACTATGGCTACACCTTC. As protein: CASSTRGNYGYTF.

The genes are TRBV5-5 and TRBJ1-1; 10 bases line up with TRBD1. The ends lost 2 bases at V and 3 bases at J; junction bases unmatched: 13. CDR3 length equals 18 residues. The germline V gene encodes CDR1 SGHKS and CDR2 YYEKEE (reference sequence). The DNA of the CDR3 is TGTGCCAGCAGCTTAGAGCAAAACCCGGGACAGGGGTACACTGAAGCTTTCTTT. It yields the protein CASSLEQNPGQGYTEAFF.

The CDR3 DNA reads TGTGCCAGCAGGCAAAGCGGGAGAACAGATACGCAGTATTTT. Amino acid sequence: CASRQSGRTDTQYF. The chain recombines TRBV21-1 with TRBJ2-3; no check of the table's D call, TRBD2, against the DNA was made. TRBV21-1 is termed a pseudogene. The CDR3 consists of 14 residues.

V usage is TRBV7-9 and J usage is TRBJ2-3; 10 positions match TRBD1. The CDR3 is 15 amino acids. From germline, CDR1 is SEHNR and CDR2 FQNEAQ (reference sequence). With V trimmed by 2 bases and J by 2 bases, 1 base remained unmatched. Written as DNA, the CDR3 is TGTGCCAGCAGCTTACGACAGGGGGCCACAGATACGCAGTATTTT. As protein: CASSLRQGATDTQYF.

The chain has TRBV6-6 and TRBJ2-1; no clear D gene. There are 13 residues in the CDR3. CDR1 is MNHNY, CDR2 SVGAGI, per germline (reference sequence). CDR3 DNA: TGTGGCGCTCGTAGAGTTTCCTACAATGAGCAGTTCTTC. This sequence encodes CGARRVSYNEQFF.

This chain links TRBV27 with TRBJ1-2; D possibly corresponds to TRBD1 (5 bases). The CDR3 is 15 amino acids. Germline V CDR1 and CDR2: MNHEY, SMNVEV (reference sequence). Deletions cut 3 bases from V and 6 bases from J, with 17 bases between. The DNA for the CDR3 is TGTGCCAGCAGTTTTAGGGCAGGGATTATTGATGGCTACACCTTC. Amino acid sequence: CASSFRAGIIDGYTF.

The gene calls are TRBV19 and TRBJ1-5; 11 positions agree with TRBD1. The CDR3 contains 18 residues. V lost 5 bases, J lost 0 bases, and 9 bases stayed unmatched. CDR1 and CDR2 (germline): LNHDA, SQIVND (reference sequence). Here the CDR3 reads CASSPTDRGQDSNQPQHF. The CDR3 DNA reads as TGTGCCAGTAGTCCTACGGACAGGGGGCAAGATAGCAATCAGCCCCAGCATTTT.

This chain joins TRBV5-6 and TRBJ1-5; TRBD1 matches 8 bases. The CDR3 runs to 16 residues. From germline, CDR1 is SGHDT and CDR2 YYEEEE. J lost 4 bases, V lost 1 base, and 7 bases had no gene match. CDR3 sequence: CASSLSWTGQNQPQHF. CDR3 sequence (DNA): TGTGCCAGCAGCTTGTCGTGGACAGGGCAGAATCAGCCCCAGCATTTT.

The CDR3 DNA reads TGTGCCAGCAGCGTAGGCCCCCTACAGAGCTCCGCCAACGTCCTGACTTTC. It is translated as CASSVGPLQSSANVLTF. This chain links TRBV9 with TRBJ2-6; D is unresolved. The germline gives CDR1 SGDLS, CDR2 YYNGEE. The CDR3 runs 17 residues. V gave up 0 bases and J gave up 7 bases, with 17 bases separating them.

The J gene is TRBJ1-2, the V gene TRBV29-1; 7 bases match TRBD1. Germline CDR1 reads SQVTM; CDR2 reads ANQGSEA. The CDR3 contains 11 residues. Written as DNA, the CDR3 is TGCAGTACCCAGGGGGGCCCGGGCTACACCTTC. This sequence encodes CSTQGGPGYTF.

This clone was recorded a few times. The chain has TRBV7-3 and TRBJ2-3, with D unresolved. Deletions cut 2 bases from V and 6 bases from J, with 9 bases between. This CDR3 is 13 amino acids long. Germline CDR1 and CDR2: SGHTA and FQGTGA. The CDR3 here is CASSLRSRDTQYF. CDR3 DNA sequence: TGTGCCAGCAGCTTACGGTCCCGGGATACGCAGTATTTT.

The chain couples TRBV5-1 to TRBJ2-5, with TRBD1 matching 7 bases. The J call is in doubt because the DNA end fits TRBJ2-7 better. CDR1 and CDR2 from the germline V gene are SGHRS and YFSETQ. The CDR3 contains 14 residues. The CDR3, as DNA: TGCGCCACCAAGGAAGGGGGCTTCGGTTACGAGCAGTACTTC. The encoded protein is CATKEGGFGYEQYF.

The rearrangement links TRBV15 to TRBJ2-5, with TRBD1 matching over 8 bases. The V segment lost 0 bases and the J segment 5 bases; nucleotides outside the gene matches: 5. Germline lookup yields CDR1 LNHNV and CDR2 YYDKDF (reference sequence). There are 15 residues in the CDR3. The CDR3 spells CATSRDRTGRETQYF. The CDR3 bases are TGTGCCACCAGCAGAGATAGGACAGGGAGGGAGACCCAGTACTTC.